A single sample gave rise to the 26 T cell receptor beta chains below, sequenced in a study of blood T cell repertoires in COVID-19 (dated by TCRdb to the early 2020s). Library method: the immunoSEQ multiplex PCR assay. The source is immuneACCESS, and TCRdb retained only in-frame sequences with V and J called. Part of the clones is not carried over; for the studies checked, unresolved V genes explain less than half of this, and the remainder is unexplained. The sample table holds 110,000 or so clones, of which about 85% were seen once. Clones ranked in the top ten supply 1.5% to 1.8% of the sample. The sequencing sample was made of peripheral blood. Receptors originate from a man aged 50 to 60 with acute or convalescent COVID-19.

The gene calls are TRBV5-4 and TRBJ1-3; perhaps TRBD1 as D (5 bases). The germline gives CDR1 SGHNT, CDR2 YYREEE (reference sequence). There are 15 residues in the CDR3. Trimming stripped 4 bases from V and 4 bases from J, with 15 bases between. Here the CDR3 DNA reads TGTGCCAGCAGCCCTCAAGGGGCCAAAGGAAACACCATATATTTT. This sequence encodes CASSPQGAKGNTIYF.

This clone was picked up a small number of times. The rearrangement links TRBV6-1 to TRBJ1-1, with unresolved D. This CDR3 region has 13 residues. In germline, CDR1 is MNHNS, CDR2 SASEGT. V gave up 3 bases and J gave up 4 bases, with 9 bases separating them. The CDR3 reads CASSDVGGTEAFF. CDR3 in DNA: TGTGCCAGCAGTGATGTTGGAGGCACTGAAGCTTTCTTT.

The V gene is TRBV5-1, the J gene TRBJ1-1, with D uncertain. V lost 0 bases, J lost 0 bases, and 12 bases lay in between. The germline CDR1 and CDR2 sequences are SGHRS and YFSETQ. This CDR3 comprises 16 residues. The CDR3 DNA reads TGCGCCAGCAGCTTGGGGCGAACGGGATTGAACACTGAAGCTTTCTTT. Translated: CASSLGRTGLNTEAFF.

The chain combines TRBV11-2 with TRBJ2-7, with D maybe TRBD2 (7 bases). Trimming stripped 3 bases from V and 9 bases from J, with 12 bases between. Per germline, CDR1 SGHAT and CDR2 FQNNGV. The length of the CDR3 is 12 residues. The CDR3 protein is CASSLGGLGQYF. In nucleotides, the CDR3 is TGTGCCAGCAGCTTGGGGGGGCTTGGGCAGTACTTC.

The chain uses TRBV3-1 (or the pseudogene TRBV3-2) and TRBJ2-7; D is unclear. The CDR3 covers 12 residues. Germline V gene sequence: CDR1 LGHDT, CDR2 YNNKEL (reference sequence). Trimming cost V 4 bases and J 7 bases, with 11 bases left between them. CDR3 residues: CASSRKSFEQYF. The CDR3 bases are TGTGCCAGCAGCCGAAAGAGTTTTGAGCAGTACTTC.

This clone occurred a few times. This CDR3 is also generated by other DNA sequences in the sample. The V gene is TRBV6-5, the J gene TRBJ1-1; 7 nucleotides agree with TRBD1. The V gene end was trimmed by 2 bases and the J gene end by 1 base; junction bases not matched to a gene: 1. The CDR3 has 14 amino acids. Germline V CDR1 and CDR2: MNHEY, SVGAGI. The chain's CDR3 is CASSYGTANTEAFF. The CDR3, as DNA: TGTGCCAGCAGTTACGGGACAGCGAACACTGAAGCTTTCTTT.

V is TRBV27 and J is TRBJ1-4, with TRBD1 identical over 8 bases. The germline V gene encodes CDR1 MNHEY and CDR2 SMNVEV (reference sequence). The J segment lost 7 bases and the V segment lost 6 bases, leaving 7 bases of the junction unmatched. The CDR3 runs to 14 residues. CDR3 loop: CASRFDRGGEKLFF. The CDR3 bases are TGTGCCAGCAGATTCGACAGGGGAGGTGAAAAACTGTTTTTT.

V gene TRBV11-3 combines with J gene TRBJ2-7; 8 bases line up with TRBD2. The germline V gene encodes CDR1 SGHNT and CDR2 YENEEA. CDR3 length equals 19 residues. Trimming removed 4 bases from V and 2 bases from J; junction bases left unmatched: 19. In DNA form, the CDR3 reads TGTGCCAGCAGCTCGTCGGGTAGCGGGGATGCTCACCTCCCCTACGAGCAGTACGTC. Amino acid sequence: CASSSSGSGDAHLPYEQYV.

This clone was seen a few times. This chain joins TRBV28 and TRBJ1-5; 7 bases align to TRBD1. The CDR3 runs to 14 residues. Germline V gene sequence: CDR1 MDHEN, CDR2 SYDVKM. J was trimmed by 6 bases and V by 5 bases; bases with no gene match: 7. The CDR3 bases are TGTGCCAGCAGTCTGACAGGGACGAGTCAGCCCCAGCATTTT. Translated, it gives CASSLTGTSQPQHF.

The sample holds one count of this clone. V and J are TRBV10-3 and TRBJ2-1, with a weak D call TRBD2 (7 bases). CDR3 size: 14 residues. The V and J ends lost 9 bases and 9 bases respectively, with 21 bases between them. Germline V gene sequence: CDR1 ENHRY, CDR2 SYGVKD. Written as DNA, the CDR3 is TGTGCCATTGCCACCCCTTCGGGGGGCAGTGAGCAGTTCTTC. Its protein product is CAIATPSGGSEQFF.

The chain links TRBV10-3 to TRBJ2-7; D is ambiguous. V lost 6 bases and J lost 1, with 7 bases in between. This CDR3 has 12 residues. Germline V lookup: CDR1 ENHRY, CDR2 SYGVKD. CDR3 bases: TGTGCCATCAGCCCCCAATCCTACGAGCAGTACTTC. This translates into CAISPQSYEQYF.

The chain recombines TRBV6-5 with TRBJ2-3; maybe TRBD2 (6 bases). The CDR3 extends over 16 amino acids. With 2 bases removed from V and 0 bases from J, the gap between germline ends came to 12 bases. CDR1 is MNHEY and CDR2 is SVGAGI in the germline V gene. In DNA form, the CDR3 reads TGTGCCAGCAGTTACGGGTTGGGGGGTAGCACAGATACGCAGTATTTT. Translated: CASSYGLGGSTDTQYF.

V and J are TRBV30 and TRBJ1-1; weak D call: TRBD1 (5 bases). The CDR3 extends over 13 amino acids. Germline assignment: CDR1 GTSNPN and CDR2 SVGIG (reference sequence). V dropped 2 bases and J dropped 5 bases, with 12 bases sitting between them. The CDR3 DNA reads as TGTGCCTGGAGTCGGGCAGGGAGGACTGAAGCTTTCTTT. Amino acids: CAWSRAGRTEAFF. Full variable domain (rest looked up from reference TRBV30 and TRBJ1-1): SQTIHQWPATLVQPVGSPLSLECTVEGTSNPNLYWYRQAAGRGLQLLFYSVGIGQISSEVPQNLSASRPQDRQFILSSKKLLLSDSGFYLCAWSRAGRTEAFFGQGTRLTVV.

This clone was recorded only once. The CDR3 DNA follows: TGTGCCAGCGCGCCGGGACAGGGCTACGAGCAGTACTTC. Residues: CASAPGQGYEQYF. The rearrangement links TRBV11-2 to TRBJ2-7; TRBD1 matches 9 bases. The CDR3 is made up of 13 amino acids. V lost 8 bases and J lost 3; bases outside the gene matches: 5. Germline V gives CDR1 SGHAT, CDR2 FQNNGV.

On this clone itself: In the same sample, other DNA sequences code for this CDR3. The V and J genes are TRBV28 and TRBJ1-5, with 7 bases matching TRBD1. Germline CDR1 MDHEN, CDR2 SYDVKM. The CDR3 contains 15 residues. V gave up 5 bases and J gave up 0 bases; unmatched junction bases: 4. DNA of the CDR3: TGTGCCAGCAGTCTAGGGACAGATAGCAATCAGCCCCAGCATTTT. Its translation: CASSLGTDSNQPQHF.

The CDR3 sequence: CASSEYGGVRIEKLFF. Here the CDR3 DNA reads TGTGCCAGCAGTGAATATGGAGGGGTTCGAATTGAAAAACTGTTTTTT. This chain joins TRBV25-1 and TRBJ1-4; possibly TRBD1 for D (5 bases). Deletions cut 0 bases from V and 7 bases from J, with 15 bases between. Germline V gene data show CDR1 as MGHDK and CDR2 as SYGVNS. The CDR3 extends over 16 amino acids.

CDR3 sequence: CASSAGTGRGGYTF. The CDR3 DNA is TGTGCCAGCAGCGCCGGGACAGGGAGGGGTGGCTACACCTTC. The rearrangement links TRBV7-3 to TRBJ1-2; 9 bases map to TRBD1. The CDR3 is 14 residues long. Germline loops: CDR1 SGHTA, CDR2 FQGTGA. The trim removed 5 bases at V and 7 bases at J, leaving 8 bases unmatched.

The chain is built from TRBV9 and TRBJ1-2; weak D call: TRBD1 (6 bases). CDR1 and CDR2 from the germline V gene are SGDLS and YYNGEE. V gave up 3 bases and J gave up 8 bases, with 17 bases separating them. The CDR3 is made up of 14 amino acids. DNA of the CDR3: TGTGCCAGCAGCGGGGAATCCGGGACAACCGGCTACACCTTC. Residues: CASSGESGTTGYTF.

This chain connects TRBV5-1 to TRBJ2-7; TRBD2 agrees at 10 bases. V lost 1 base and J lost 5; bases outside the gene matches: 6. Germline V gene sequence: CDR1 SGHRS, CDR2 YFSETQ. The CDR3 has 15 residues. The DNA of the CDR3 is TGCGCCAGCAGCTTGTCGGGACTAGCGACGGACGAGCAGTACGTC. Translated, it gives CASSLSGLATDEQYV.

This chain joins TRBV6-5 and TRBJ2-1, with TRBD2 matching over 10 bases. Germline values: CDR1 MNHEY, CDR2 SVGAGI. The CDR3 totals 14 residues. J gave up 4 bases and V 9 bases, and 6 bases lay outside the gene matches. DNA for the CDR3: TGTGCCAGTGGGAAGCGGGGGGGTTACAATGAGCAGTTCTTC. This codes for CASGKRGGYNEQFF.

The V call is TRBV12-3 or TRBV12-4, the J call TRBJ1-5; TRBD1 might be the D (6 bases). The ends were cut back, 6 bases at V and 9 bases at J, with 15 bases in the middle. The CDR3 is 13 residues long. CDR3 loop: CASRAGTRGPQHF. DNA for the CDR3: TGTGCCAGCAGAGCCGGAACCAGGGGGCCCCAGCATTTT.

This clone is labeled as medium-sized (0.01 to 0.1%). The V and J genes are TRBV19 and TRBJ1-2; maybe TRBD1 (5 bases). Germline V gene data show CDR1 as LNHDA and CDR2 as SQIVND (reference sequence). The CDR3 is made up of 12 amino acids. Trimming took 11 bases from V and 2 from J, leaving 12 bases between them. In DNA, the CDR3 is TGTGCCGCTCAGGAGGGGAACTATGGCTACACCTTC. As protein: CAAQEGNYGYTF.

A single count supports this clone. This chain links TRBV10-3 with TRBJ2-2; 12 nucleotides agree with TRBD2. There are 17 residues in the CDR3. The ends lost 4 bases at V and 2 bases at J; junction bases unmatched: 5. Germline V lookup: CDR1 ENHRY, CDR2 SYGVKD. In DNA form, the CDR3 reads TGTGCCATCAGTGGTGGACTAGCGGGGATCAACACCGGGGAGCTGTTTTTT. As protein: CAISGGLAGINTGELFF.

The table lists this clone with a few counts. V usage is TRBV6-2 or TRBV6-3 and J usage is TRBJ1-5, with D perhaps TRBD1 (5 bases). Trimming shortened V by 6 bases and J by 4 bases, and 10 bases separated the two germline ends. The length of the CDR3 is 13 residues. Germline V gene data show CDR1 as MNHEY and CDR2 as SVGEGT. The CDR3 coding sequence is TGTGCCAGCAGCAGACAGATAAATCAGCCCCAGCATTTT. Amino acids: CASSRQINQPQHF.

The chain employs TRBV2 and TRBJ2-1; D is uncertain. V was clipped by 7 bases and J by 0 bases, with 13 bases between them. Germline V gene data show CDR1 as SNHLY and CDR2 as FYNNEI. CDR3 size: 15 residues. The CDR3 loop is CASNDPRSSYNEQFF. CDR3 in DNA: TGTGCCAGCAATGACCCCCGGAGCTCCTACAATGAGCAGTTCTTC.

This clone was counted a few times. V gene TRBV19 combines with J gene TRBJ1-6, with D possibly being TRBD1 (5 bases). V shed 1 base and J shed 9 bases, with 13 bases lying between them. The CDR3 is 15 amino acids. Germline values: CDR1 LNHDA, CDR2 SQIVND (reference sequence). The CDR3 loop reads CASSIAQGGSSPLHF. As DNA, the CDR3 is TGTGCCAGTAGTATAGCGCAGGGAGGAAGTTCACCCCTCCACTTT.